Below are 15 T cell receptor beta chains sequenced from a single sample in a study of T cell responses to AZD1222 COVID-19 vaccine (dated by TCRdb to the early 2020s). Library construction relied on the immunoSEQ multiplex PCR assay. TCRdb took over this immuneACCESS table, retaining in-frame rearrangements with V and J assigned. Such tables are incomplete; in checked studies, under half of the missing clones stem from an unresolved V gene, and the remainder is unexplained. Recorded for this sample are about 94,000 clones; around 85% of them occurred a single time. Of the sample, more than 4% falls within the top ten clones. The time point label, as the study defines it: about 28 days (+/-7) after the second vaccine dose. Sequencing used peripheral blood, obtained 28 days after the second AZD1222 dose. These TCRs come from an adult who received the AZD1222 COVID-19 vaccine.

The J gene is TRBJ2-2, the V gene TRBV28, with TRBD1 matching over 8 bases. Germline assignment: CDR1 MDHEN and CDR2 SYDVKM. With 10 bases clipped from V and 0 bases from J, the junction kept 4 bases outside the gene matches. The CDR3 spans 14 residues. The CDR3 DNA sequence: TGTGCCACCGAACAGGGGGCGAACACCGGGGAGCTGTTTTTT. Its protein is CATEQGANTGELFF. Together with reference TRBV28 and TRBJ2-2, the CDR3 gives the full variable domain: DVKVTQSSRYLVKRTGEKVFLECVQDMDHENMFWYRQDPGLGLRLIYFSYDVKMKEKGDIPEGYSVSREKKERFSLILESASTNQTSMYLCATEQGANTGELFFGEGSRLTVL.

The chain is built from TRBV13 and TRBJ1-5, with TRBD1 as a possible D gene (5 bases). Germline CDR1 and CDR2: PRHDT and FYEKMQ (reference sequence). V was shortened by 0 bases and J by 7 bases, with 16 bases between the two germline ends. The CDR3 extends over 16 amino acids. CDR3 sequence (DNA): TGTGCCAGCAGCTTAGGCCGGCCGCAGGGAGGACAGCCCCAGCATTTT. Translating gives CASSLGRPQGGQPQHF.

The genes are TRBV6-5 and TRBJ1-1; 11 nucleotides align to TRBD1. There are 16 residues in the CDR3. Germline V gene lookup returns CDR1 MNHEY and CDR2 SVGAGI. Trimming cost V 0 bases and J 5 bases; bases outside gene matches: 5. CDR3 region: CASSYSRTGGRTEAFF. In nucleotides, the CDR3 is TGTGCCAGCAGTTACTCCCGGACAGGGGGCAGGACTGAAGCTTTCTTT.

The rearrangement uses TRBV10-3 and TRBJ2-2; 7 bases match TRBD2. V lost 0 bases and J lost 7; bases outside the gene matches: 2. The CDR3 contains 14 residues. CDR1 is ENHRY and CDR2 is SYGVKD in the germline V gene. In DNA, the CDR3 is TGTGCCATCAGTGAGTCCCGGACTAGCGGGGAGCTGTTTTTT. It translates to CAISESRTSGELFF.

This chain links TRBV19 with TRBJ1-2, with no clear D. The length of the CDR3 is 13 residues. The V end was cut by 2 bases, the J end by 6 bases, with 10 bases between. CDR1 and CDR2 (germline): LNHDA, SQIVND (reference sequence). The CDR3 spells CASSIQGSDGYTF. The CDR3 nucleotides read TGTGCCAGTAGTATACAAGGGTCGGATGGCTACACCTTC.

This sequence joins TRBV4-1 and TRBJ1-1, with a possible D match to TRBD1 (6 bases). CDR1 is MGHRA, CDR2 YSYEKL, per germline. This CDR3 is 15 amino acids long. Trimming stripped 2 bases from V and 1 base from J, with 11 bases between. CDR3 bases: TGCGCCAGCAGCCAAACCGAGGGGGGGAACACTGAAGCTTTCTTT. The encoded protein is CASSQTEGGNTEAFF.

The chain combines TRBV4-2 with TRBJ1-4, with 7 bases fitting TRBD1. The CDR3 loop spans 15 amino acids. J was trimmed by 8 bases and V by 2 bases; bases with no gene match: 8. Germline lookup yields CDR1 LGHNA and CDR2 YNFKEQ. The CDR3 DNA is TGTGCCAGCAGCCAACCAGGACAGGTTTGGGAAAAACTGTTTTTT. Its translation is CASSQPGQVWEKLFF.

The CDR3 spells CASSLTGGDGNSPLHF. In nucleotides, the CDR3 is TGTGCCAGCAGCCTCACAGGGGGGGACGGTAATTCACCCCTCCACTTT. V gene TRBV7-3 combines with J gene TRBJ1-6; 8 bases align to TRBD1. V lost 5 bases to trimming and J lost 6 bases; unmatched junction nucleotides: 9. The CDR3 has 16 amino acids. Germline V gives CDR1 SGHTA, CDR2 FQGTGA.

Relative to its sample, this clone is large. The genes are TRBV2 and TRBJ1-5; D is ambiguous. CDR1 and CDR2 from the germline V gene are SNHLY and FYNNEI. CDR3 length: 14 residues. Trimming removed 5 bases from V and 5 bases from J, with 13 bases in between. Written as DNA, the CDR3 is TGTGCCAGCAGTAACCAGGACGGTGATCAGCCCCAGCATTTT. It encodes CASSNQDGDQPQHF.

The chain recombines TRBV3-1 (or the pseudogene TRBV3-2) with TRBJ2-2; TRBD1 matches 7 bases. The J segment lost 7 bases and the V segment lost 4 bases, leaving 3 bases of the junction unmatched. Per germline, CDR1 LGHDT and CDR2 YNNKEL (reference sequence). There are 13 residues in the CDR3. As DNA, the CDR3 is TGTGCCAGCAGCCGCAGGGGGAGCGGGGAGCTGTTTTTT. Protein product: CASSRRGSGELFF.

This chain connects TRBV5-1 to TRBJ1-5; maybe TRBD1 (6 bases). Trimming stripped 4 bases from V and 4 bases from J, with 12 bases between. This CDR3 is 14 amino acids long. Germline loops: CDR1 SGHRS, CDR2 YFSETQ. Here the CDR3 DNA reads TGCGCCAGCAGCAACCGGGACAATAATCAGCCCCAGCATTTT. Translating it yields CASSNRDNNQPQHF.

The chain links TRBV5-1 to TRBJ1-1; no reliable D call. V gave up 0 bases and J gave up 8 bases, with 11 bases separating them. The CDR3 runs to 13 residues. Germline V gene lookup returns CDR1 SGHRS and CDR2 YFSETQ. In DNA form, the CDR3 reads TGCGCCAGCAGCTTGGATTGGAGAGAGGAAGCTTTCTTT. It codes for CASSLDWREEAFF.

This chain joins TRBV7-3 and TRBJ1-6; no reliable D call. V was clipped by 4 bases and J by 7 bases, with 11 bases between them. Germline V gene data show CDR1 as SGHTA and CDR2 as FQGTGA. The CDR3 extends over 14 amino acids. CDR3 amino acids: CASSSGPLNSPLHF. CDR3 coding DNA: TGTGCCAGCAGCTCCGGCCCTCTAAATTCACCCCTCCACTTT.

The CDR3 sequence: CASSPGLAGSNEQFF. CDR3 DNA sequence: TGTGCCAGCAGCCCCGGACTAGCGGGTTCCAATGAGCAGTTCTTC. The V call is TRBV11-2, the J call TRBJ2-1; 11 bases are a match to TRBD2. CDR1 is SGHAT and CDR2 is FQNNGV in the germline V gene. There are 15 residues in the CDR3. Trimming removed 5 bases from V and 6 bases from J; junction bases left unmatched: 6.

V usage is TRBV18 and J usage is TRBJ2-1, with unresolved D. Germline V CDR1 and CDR2: KGHSH, LQKENI. V gave up 1 base and J gave up 4 bases, with 2 bases separating them. The CDR3 has 12 amino acids. The CDR3 loop reads CASSPQYNEQFF. For the CDR3, the DNA is TGTGCCAGCTCACCACAGTACAATGAGCAGTTCTTC.